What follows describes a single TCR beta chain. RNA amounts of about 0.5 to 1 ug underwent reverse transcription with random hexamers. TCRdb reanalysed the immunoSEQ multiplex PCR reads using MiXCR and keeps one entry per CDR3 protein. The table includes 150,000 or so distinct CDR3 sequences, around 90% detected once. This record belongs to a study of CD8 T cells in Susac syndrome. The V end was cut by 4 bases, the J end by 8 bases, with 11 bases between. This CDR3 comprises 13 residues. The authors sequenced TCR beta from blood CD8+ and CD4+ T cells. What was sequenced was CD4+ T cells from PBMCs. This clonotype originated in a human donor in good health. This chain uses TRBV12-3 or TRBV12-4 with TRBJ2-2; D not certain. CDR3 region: CASSSYGGGELFF. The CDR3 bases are TGTGCCAGCAGTTCCTACGGTGGGGGGGAGCTGTTTTTT.